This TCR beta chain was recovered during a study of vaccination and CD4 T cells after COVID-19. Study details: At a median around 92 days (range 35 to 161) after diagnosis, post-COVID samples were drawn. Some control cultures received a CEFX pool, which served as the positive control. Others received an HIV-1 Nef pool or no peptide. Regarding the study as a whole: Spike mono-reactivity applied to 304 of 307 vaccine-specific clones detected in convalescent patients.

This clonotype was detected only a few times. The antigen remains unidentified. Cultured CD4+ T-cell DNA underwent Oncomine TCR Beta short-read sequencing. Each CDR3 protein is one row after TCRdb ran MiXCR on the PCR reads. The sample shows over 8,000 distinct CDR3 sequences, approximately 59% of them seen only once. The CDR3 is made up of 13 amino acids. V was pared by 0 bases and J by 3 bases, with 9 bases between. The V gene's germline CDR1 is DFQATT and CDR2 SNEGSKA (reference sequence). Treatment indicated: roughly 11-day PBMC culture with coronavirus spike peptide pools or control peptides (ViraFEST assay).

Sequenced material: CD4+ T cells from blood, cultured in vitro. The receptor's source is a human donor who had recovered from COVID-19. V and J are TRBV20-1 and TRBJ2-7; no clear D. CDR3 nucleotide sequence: TGCAGTGCTAGAGATATTGAGATCTACGAGCAGTACTTC. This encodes CSARDIEIYEQYF.